This T cell receptor (beta chain) was profiled in a study of blood T cell repertoires in COVID-19 (dated by TCRdb to the early 2020s). A note on the overall study: Samples from collaborators originated in the United States, Italy and Spain and spanned both the acute and convalescent phases of COVID-19. The prospective study material was composed of cDNA or gDNA derived from T cells, B-cell-depleted T cells, or PBMCs. Subjects who had been exposed to COVID-19, were actively infected with it, or had recovered from it provided the deeply sampled blood TCRbeta repertoires that made up the dataset. The repertoires were released in a freely available public database meant as a resource for research on the immune response to SARS-CoV-2. The samples were drawn from two sources: the first 160 participants of the ongoing ImmuneRACE study, and some 1,300 subjects contributed by 6 global collaborators. Sample metadata almost always included a de-identified subject ID, COVID-19 status, age in years and sex. Where available, HLA class I and class II types were taken from metadata supplied by the sample provider and were not determined by assay-based typing.

At one collaborating source in Seattle, patients were enrolled during active infection and were followed longitudinally through the course of disease. Collaborating institutions collected whole blood in K2EDTA tubes following their own protocols. For TCRbeta analysis, collaborator samples were shipped as frozen whole blood, as isolated PBMCs, or as DNA extracted from either sample type. V is shortened by 2 bases, J by 2 bases, and the region joining them spans 10 bases. CDR1 and CDR2 are drawn from the germline V gene: SGHRS, YFSETQ. Counted from cysteine to phenylalanine, this CDR3 has 14 amino acids. Only the CDR3 portion is preserved as DNA: 42 bases, with reading frame beginning at the first base. TCRbeta CDR3 regions were amplified from genomic DNA using the immunoSEQ Assay, a bias-controlled multiplex PCR. Under the source paper's analysis protocol: The number of nucleated cells in each sample was estimated by amplification of reference gene primers within the assay. To quantify the absolute abundance of each unique TCRbeta CDR3 rearrangement, sequence reads were collapsed and filtered. For each sample, productive Simpson clonality was calculated by taking the square root of Simpson's diversity index across productive rearrangements. TCRdb limited this immuneACCESS table to in-frame rearrangements with V and J called. A share of clones is missing; checked studies link under half to unresolved V genes, and the rest is unexplained. That table furnishes V, J and clone size, whereas the DNA furnished D and trimming. This sample is represented by 450,000 or so clones; around 90% of them were singletons. More than 0.7% of the sample is taken by the ten largest.

General findings and caveats noted by the study authors: The amount of clinical and demographic metadata varied by source and participant and was provided uncurated.

Worth noting for this clone: There is no known antigen for this receptor. Per-nucleotide qualities are absent, and no much larger clonotype sits a single base away.

The V gene is TRBV5-1 and the J gene is TRBJ2-5, with no D gene named confidently. The TCR originated in a man aged 18-30 years with COVID-19, enrolled during active disease. Sequencing input: peripheral blood. The nucleotide sequence reads TGCGCCAGCAGCTTCACACGAAATCAAGAGACCCAGTACTTC. It encodes CASSFTRNQETQYF. The reference TRBV5-1 and TRBJ2-5 proteins fill in what lies around the CDR3, so the full variable domain reads KAGVTQTPRYLIKTRGQQVTLSCSPISGHRSVSWYQQTPGQGLQFLFEYFSETQRNKGNFPGRFSGRQFSNSRSEMNVSTLELGDSALYLCASSFTRNQETQYFGPGTRLLVL.